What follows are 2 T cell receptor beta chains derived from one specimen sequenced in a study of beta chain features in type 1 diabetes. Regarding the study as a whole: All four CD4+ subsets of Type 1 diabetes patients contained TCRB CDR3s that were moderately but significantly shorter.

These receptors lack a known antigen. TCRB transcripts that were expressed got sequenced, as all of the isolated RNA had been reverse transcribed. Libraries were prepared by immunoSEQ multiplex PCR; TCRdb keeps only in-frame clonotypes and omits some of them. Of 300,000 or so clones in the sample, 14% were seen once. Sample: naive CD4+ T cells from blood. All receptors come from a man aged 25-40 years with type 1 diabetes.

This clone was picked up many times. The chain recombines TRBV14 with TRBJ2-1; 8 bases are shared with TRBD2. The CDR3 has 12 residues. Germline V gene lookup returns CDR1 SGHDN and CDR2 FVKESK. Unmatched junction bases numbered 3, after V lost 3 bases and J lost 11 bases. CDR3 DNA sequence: TGTGCCAGCAGCCAGGATAGCGGGAAGCAGTTCTTC. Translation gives CASSQDSGKQFF.

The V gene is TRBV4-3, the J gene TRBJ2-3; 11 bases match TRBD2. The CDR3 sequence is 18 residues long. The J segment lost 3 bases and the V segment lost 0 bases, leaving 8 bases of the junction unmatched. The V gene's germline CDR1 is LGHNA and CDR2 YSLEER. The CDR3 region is CASSQDVGLAGSTDTQYF. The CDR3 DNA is TGCGCCAGCAGCCAAGATGTCGGACTAGCGGGTTCAACAGATACGCAGTATTTT.